The table lists the clone carrying this TCR beta chain with many counts. This sample is drawn from a study of blood T cells in healthy people across ages. Primed by a sample-barcoded 5' primer and a J-beta primer mix, a second PCR proceeded for about 6 to 11 cycles. From the 5' RACE reads, TCRdb called clonotypes with MiXCR, one entry per CDR3 protein. Found here are about 1,400,000 distinct CDR3 sequences, roughly 45% of them singletons; the top ten hold roughly 7.7%. Trimming removed 2 bases from V and 4 bases from J, with 6 bases in between. The V gene's germline CDR1 is SQVTM and CDR2 ANQGSEA. This CDR3 is built from 11 residues.

The sample taken for sequencing was blood. The origin of this receptor is a young woman in good health. The chain joins TRBV29-1 to TRBJ2-7; perhaps TRBD1 as D (6 bases). CDR3 in DNA: TGCAGCGTTGAAACAGGGTACGAGCAGTACTTC. This encodes CSVETGYEQYF.